A selection of T cell receptor beta chains follows, all from one sample in a study of T cells in tuberculosis. The protocol was immunoSEQ multiplex PCR, while the TCRdb copy is restricted to in-frame clones and leaves out a portion. The top ten clones hold around 13% of a sample with 60,000 or so clones, approximately 80% of them seen once. The sequencing sample was made of CD1b-GMM tetramer-negative cells sorted from PBMCs. Every receptor here comes from an adult woman with latent tuberculosis. The CDR3 runs from the conserved cysteine through the conserved F or W. Each record gives: V gene, CDR3 length, J gene, CDR3 protein.

TRBV7-9,19,TRBJ1-3,CASSLAAQGGTSAGNTIYF
TRBV7-8,14,TRBJ1-5,CASSSTGGSQPQHF
TRBV19,14,TRBJ1-2,CASRIQAPGYGYTF
TRBV6-1,12,TRBJ1-5,CASSGQGRSQHF
TRBV28,14,TRBJ2-7,CASTLQQGIGEQYF
TRBV10-3,13,TRBJ2-2,CAISGGGTGELFF
TRBV7-8,15,TRBJ1-3,CASSPRQDSGNTIYF
TRBV19,13,TRBJ2-7,CASSPGQTYEQYF
TRBV5-6,15,TRBJ1-5,CASSTRGIPPQPQHF
TRBV6-6,15,TRBJ2-1,CASSWGTGGLDEQFF
TRBV15,17,TRBJ1-1,CATSRGRGPGRNTEAFF
TRBV19,13,TRBJ2-5,CASRPRVQETQYF
TRBV2,15,TRBJ2-1,CASSFDRGMDNEQFF
TRBV15,15,TRBJ2-7,CATSAPGTDSYEQYF
TRBV5-1,20,TRBJ2-7,CASSLTGTSGGPPNSYEQYF
TRBV11-2,16,TRBJ2-7,CASSSGSSGGYYEQYF
TRBV6-5,14,TRBJ1-4,CASRLTGSNEKLFF
TRBV4-1,14,TRBJ2-7,CASSQDIQGREQYF
TRBV4-1,13,TRBJ2-1,CASSQDQGGEQFF
TRBV10-3,15,TRBJ1-2,CAISEPDSPSLRYTF
TRBV9,11,TRBJ1-1,CASSLDSEAFF
TRBV5-4,17,TRBJ2-1,CASSLAWSGVLHNEQFF
TRBV7-9,15,TRBJ2-1,CASSLEGLLYDEQFF
TRBV18,16,TRBJ1-1,CASSLGQGTMNTEAFF
TRBV2,15,TRBJ1-5,CASRTGQVSNQPQHF
TRBV9,16,TRBJ2-1,CASSVELESSHNEQFF
TRBV5-5,14,TRBJ1-2,CASSLARGLNGYTF
TRBV27,12,TRBJ2-7,CASSSRSYEQYF